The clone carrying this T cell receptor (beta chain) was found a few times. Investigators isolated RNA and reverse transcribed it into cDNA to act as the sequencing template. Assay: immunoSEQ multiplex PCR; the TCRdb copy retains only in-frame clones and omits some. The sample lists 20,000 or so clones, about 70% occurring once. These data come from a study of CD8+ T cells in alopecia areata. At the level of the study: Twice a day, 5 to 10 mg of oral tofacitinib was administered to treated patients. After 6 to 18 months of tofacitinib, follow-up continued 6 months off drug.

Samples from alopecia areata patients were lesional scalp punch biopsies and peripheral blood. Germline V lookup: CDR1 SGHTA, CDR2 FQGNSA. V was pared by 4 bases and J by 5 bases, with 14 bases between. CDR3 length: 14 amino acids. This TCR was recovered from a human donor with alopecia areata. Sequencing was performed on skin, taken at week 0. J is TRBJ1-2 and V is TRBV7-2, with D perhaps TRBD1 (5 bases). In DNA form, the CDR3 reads TGTGCCAGCAGCTCCGGCCGGGGCCCATATGGCTACACCTTC. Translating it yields CASSSGRGPYGYTF. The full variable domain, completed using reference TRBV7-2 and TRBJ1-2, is GAGVSQSPSNKVTEKGKDVELRCDPISGHTALYWYRQSLGQGLEFLIYFQGNSAPDKSGLPSDRFSAERTGGSVSTLTIQRTQQEDSAVYLCASSSGRGPYGYTFGSGTRLTVV.